Shown below are 18 T cell receptor beta chains from a single sample sequenced in a study of monozygotic twins with cystic fibrosis. Profiled with immunoSEQ multiplex PCR; TCRdb holds only in-frame clones, not every one. The sample yields approximately 36,000 clones, around nine tenths seen once. Sequencing used blood. The receptors were sampled from a boy aged 2 to 10 with cystic fibrosis.

This chain uses TRBV4-1 with TRBJ2-5; no definite D call. Germline assignment: CDR1 MGHRA and CDR2 YSYEKL. This CDR3 comprises 14 residues. Trimming left V 0 bases short and J 2 bases short, with 7 bases between. DNA for the CDR3: TGCGCCAGCAGCCAAGAGGCAGAACAAGAGACCCAGTACTTC. This encodes CASSQEAEQETQYF.

The J gene is TRBJ2-1, the V gene TRBV19; no clear D gene. Germline CDR1 reads LNHDA; CDR2 reads SQIVND (reference sequence). The ends were cut back, 2 bases at V and 0 bases at J, with 8 bases in the middle. The CDR3 is 15 amino acids. The CDR3 bases are TGTGCCAGTAGTATATTGAGGAGCTCCTACAATGAGCAGTTCTTC. This codes for CASSILRSSYNEQFF.

This clone occurred once. This chain uses TRBV29-1 with TRBJ2-7; TRBD1 aligns across 9 bases. With V trimmed by 0 bases and J by 5 bases, 5 bases remained unmatched. CDR3 length: 14 residues. Germline assignment: CDR1 SQVTM and CDR2 ANQGSEA. CDR3 sequence reads: CSVEEGDRVDEQYF. The DNA for the CDR3 is TGCAGCGTTGAAGAGGGGGACAGGGTCGACGAGCAGTACTTC.

The V call is TRBV6-5, the J call TRBJ1-3; no firm D call. CDR1 and CDR2 (germline): MNHEY, SVGAGI. This CDR3 has 15 amino acids. V lost 0 bases and J 2 bases, leaving 8 bases between the germline ends. CDR3 nucleotides: TGTGCCAGCAGTTACTCGAGTGAGGCTGGAAACACCATATATTTT. As protein: CASSYSSEAGNTIYF.

In this sample, this clone turned up a few times. This chain joins TRBV5-4 and TRBJ1-6; D remains unclear. The CDR3 totals 13 residues. V lost 0 bases and J lost 6, with 4 bases in between. The germline V gene encodes CDR1 SGHNT and CDR2 YYREEE (reference sequence). CDR3 coding DNA: TGTGCCAGCAGCTTGGGGACTAATTCACCCCTCCACTTT. It encodes CASSLGTNSPLHF.

This clone was recorded once. This chain uses TRBV14 with TRBJ2-7; no clear D gene. The CDR3 contains 14 residues. Trimming removed 1 base at V and 3 bases at J, with 10 bases between. The V gene's germline CDR1 is SGHDN and CDR2 FVKESK. The CDR3 sequence is CASSQVAGFYEQYF. CDR3 in DNA: TGTGCCAGCAGCCAAGTCGCAGGTTTCTACGAGCAGTACTTC.

The V gene is TRBV7-2, the J gene TRBJ2-3; D is unclear. The germline CDR1 and CDR2 sequences are SGHTA and FQGNSA. The CDR3 extends over 14 amino acids. V was shortened by 0 bases and J by 4 bases, with 8 bases between the two germline ends. The CDR3 here is CASSLALDADTQYF. The CDR3 nucleotides read TGTGCCAGCAGCTTAGCGCTGGACGCAGATACGCAGTATTTT.

Concerning this clone itself: The junction differs from germline at one of its ends, possibly a read error. Here the CDR3 DNA reads TGTGCCAGCTCACTGGACAGAGAAGAATGGGACTTC. It yields the protein CASSLDREEWDF. The gene calls are TRBV18 and TRBJ2-4, with a tentative D call TRBD1 (6 bases). The CDR3 spans 12 residues. The V gene's germline CDR1 is KGHSH and CDR2 LQKENI.

This clone came up once. J is TRBJ1-1 and V is TRBV18; weak D call: TRBD1 (5 bases). This CDR3 comprises 14 residues. V was shortened by 3 bases and J by 7 bases, with 15 bases between the two germline ends. Germline V CDR1 and CDR2: KGHSH, LQKENI. CDR3 amino acids: CASSPSTGGSEAFF. The CDR3, as DNA: TGTGCCAGCTCACCTTCGACCGGGGGTAGTGAAGCTTTCTTT.

As regards this clone: Germline is not matched at one junction end, which may reflect a read error. The V and J genes are TRBV2 and TRBJ2-7; D is perhaps TRBD1 (5 bases). This CDR3 spans 13 amino acids. CDR1 and CDR2 from the germline V gene are SNHLY and FYNNEI. CDR3 nucleotide sequence: TGTGCCAGCAGCCAAACCCAGGGTCAGGGTGGCCACTTC. Residues: CASSQTQGQGGHF.

This chain uses TRBV19 with TRBJ1-1; no firm D call. V gave up 5 bases and J gave up 5 bases, with 9 bases separating them. CDR1 LNHDA and CDR2 SQIVND come from the germline V gene (reference sequence). CDR3 length equals 12 residues. The DNA of the CDR3 is TGTGCCAGTAGTGCCCGTAGAACTGAAGCTTTCTTT. Its translation: CASSARRTEAFF.

In DNA form, the CDR3 reads TGTGCCAGTAGTATCGGGACGAAAGTGTGGGAAAAACTGTTTTTT. Its protein product is CASSIGTKVWEKLFF. This chain links TRBV19 with TRBJ1-4, with D tentatively TRBD1 (5 bases). This CDR3 is 15 amino acids long. V lost 3 bases to trimming and J lost 8 bases, with 16 bases between them. Germline CDR1 and CDR2: LNHDA and SQIVND (reference sequence).

V is TRBV6-5 and J is TRBJ2-5; no definite D call. V lost 6 bases and J 1 base, leaving 12 bases between the germline ends. Germline CDR1 MNHEY, CDR2 SVGAGI. This CDR3 comprises 14 residues. The CDR3 DNA reads as TGTGCCAGCAGCCCCGGGCCCATCCAAGAGACCCAGTACTTC. Its translation is CASSPGPIQETQYF.

The chain joins TRBV13 to TRBJ2-6; D gene uncertain. The V gene's germline CDR1 is PRHDT and CDR2 FYEKMQ (reference sequence). The ends were cut back, 6 bases at V and 0 bases at J, with 12 bases in the middle. This CDR3 region has 16 residues. CDR3 DNA: TGTGCCAGCAGTTATCAGCCCCGCTCTGGGGCCAACGTCCTGACTTTC. The encoded protein is CASSYQPRSGANVLTF.

There are a few counts of this clone. J is TRBJ1-1 and V is TRBV7-9, with a possible D match to TRBD1 (5 bases). The V gene lost 8 bases and the J gene lost 1 base, with 11 bases spanning the gap. The germline CDR1 and CDR2 sequences are SEHNR and FQNEAQ (reference sequence). The CDR3 is made up of 13 amino acids. CDR3 DNA: TGTGCCAGCGCGGGGGTAGGGAACACTGAAGCTTTCTTT. It yields the protein CASAGVGNTEAFF.

J is TRBJ2-7 and V is TRBV7-2; 7 positions match TRBD1. Germline CDR1 SGHTA, CDR2 FQGNSA. V dropped 5 bases and J dropped 5; count of bases not matched to a gene: 3. The CDR3 is 12 residues long. The DNA of the CDR3 is TGTGCCAGCAGCGCCGACAGGGACGAGCAGTACTTC. It encodes CASSADRDEQYF. Together with reference TRBV7-2 and TRBJ2-7, the CDR3 gives the full variable domain: GAGVSQSPSNKVTEKGKDVELRCDPISGHTALYWYRQSLGQGLEFLIYFQGNSAPDKSGLPSDRFSAERTGGSVSTLTIQRTQQEDSAVYLCASSADRDEQYFGPGTRLTVT.

This rearrangement joins TRBV6-5 to TRBJ1-1, with D maybe TRBD1 (6 bases). Deletions cut 2 bases from V and 1 base from J, with 11 bases between. Germline CDR1 is MNHEY and CDR2 is SVGAGI. This CDR3 spans 15 amino acids. DNA for the CDR3: TGTGCCAGCAGTTACGGACGGACAGAGAACACTGAAGCTTTCTTT. Translated, it gives CASSYGRTENTEAFF.

The chain uses TRBV7-6 and TRBJ2-2; TRBD1 might be the D (5 bases). Germline lookup yields CDR1 SGHVS and CDR2 FNYEAQ. The ends were cut back, 5 bases at V and 1 base at J, with 14 bases in the middle. The CDR3 contains 16 residues. CDR3 amino acids: CASSRWGRGNTGELFF. For the CDR3, the DNA is TGTGCCAGCAGCCGGTGGGGTAGGGGGAACACCGGGGAGCTGTTTTTT.